This TCR beta chain was observed in a study of blood T cell repertoires in COVID-19. About the study: T cells, B-cell-depleted T cells, or PBMCs supplied cDNA or gDNA.

V shed 3 bases and J 3 bases; nucleotides not matched to a gene: 4. The CDR3 runs to 15 residues. Germline V gene sequence: CDR1 SGHTA, CDR2 FQGNSA. The table came from immunoSEQ multiplex PCR; TCRdb's copy has only in-frame clones and leaves some out. The sample contains roughly 88,000 clones, 80% of which appear only once. For this clone: Additional DNA sequences in this sample encode the identical CDR3.

Sequencing was performed on peripheral blood. This receptor was obtained from a woman of 80 years or more with active or convalescent COVID-19. V and J are TRBV7-2 and TRBJ2-3, with 9 bases identical to TRBD2. The CDR3 nucleotides read TGTGCCAGCAGCTTCTACGCGGGGGGGACAGATACGCAGTATTTT. Translated, it gives CASSFYAGGTDTQYF.